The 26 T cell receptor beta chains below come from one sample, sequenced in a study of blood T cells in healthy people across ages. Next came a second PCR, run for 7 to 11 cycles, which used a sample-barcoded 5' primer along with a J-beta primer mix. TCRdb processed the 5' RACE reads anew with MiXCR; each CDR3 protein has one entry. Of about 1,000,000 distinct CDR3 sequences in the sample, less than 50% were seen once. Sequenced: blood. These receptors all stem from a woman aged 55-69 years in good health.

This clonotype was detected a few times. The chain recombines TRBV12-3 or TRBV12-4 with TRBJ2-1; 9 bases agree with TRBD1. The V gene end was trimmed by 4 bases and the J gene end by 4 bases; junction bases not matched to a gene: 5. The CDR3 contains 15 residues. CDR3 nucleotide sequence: TGTGCCAGCAGTTCGGGGGACAGGGTGTACAATGAGCAGTTCTTC. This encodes CASSSGDRVYNEQFF.

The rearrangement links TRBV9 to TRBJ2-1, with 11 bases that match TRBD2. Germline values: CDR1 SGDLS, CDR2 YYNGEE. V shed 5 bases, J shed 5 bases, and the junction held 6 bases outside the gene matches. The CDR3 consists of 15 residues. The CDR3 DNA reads TGTGCCAGCAGTGCCACTAGCGGGAGCAACAATGAGCAGTTCTTC. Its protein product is CASSATSGSNNEQFF. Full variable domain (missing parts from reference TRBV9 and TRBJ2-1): DSGVTQTPKHLITATGQRVTLRCSPRSGDLSVYWYQQSLDQGLQFLIQYYNGEERAKGNILERFSAQQFPDLHSELNLSSLELGDSALYFCASSATSGSNNEQFFGPGTRLTVL.

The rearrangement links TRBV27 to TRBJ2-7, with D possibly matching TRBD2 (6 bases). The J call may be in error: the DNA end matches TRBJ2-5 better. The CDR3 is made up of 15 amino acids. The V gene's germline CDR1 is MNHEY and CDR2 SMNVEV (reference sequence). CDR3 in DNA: TGTGCCAGCACCGCGGGACGAGGAACTTGGGAGACCCAGTACTTC. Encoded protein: CASTAGRGTWETQYF.

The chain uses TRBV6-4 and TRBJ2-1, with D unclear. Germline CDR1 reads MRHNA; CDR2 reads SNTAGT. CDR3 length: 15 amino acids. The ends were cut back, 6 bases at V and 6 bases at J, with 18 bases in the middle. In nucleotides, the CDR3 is TGTGCCAGCAGCCTGCAGCTCTCGGTTGGCAATGAGCAGTTCTTC. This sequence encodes CASSLQLSVGNEQFF.

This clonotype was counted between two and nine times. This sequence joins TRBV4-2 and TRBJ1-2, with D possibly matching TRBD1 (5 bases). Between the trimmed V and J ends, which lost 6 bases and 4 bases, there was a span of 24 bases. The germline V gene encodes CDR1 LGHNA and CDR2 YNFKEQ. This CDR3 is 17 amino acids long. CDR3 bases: TGTGCCAGCAGTATAGAGCCCGGGGCCGAAGTAGTCTATGGCTACACCTTC. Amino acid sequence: CASSIEPGAEVVYGYTF.

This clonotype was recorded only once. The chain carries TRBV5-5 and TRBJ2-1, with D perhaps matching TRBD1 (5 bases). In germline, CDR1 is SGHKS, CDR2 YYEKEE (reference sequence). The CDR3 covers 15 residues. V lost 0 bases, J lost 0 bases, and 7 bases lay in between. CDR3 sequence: CASSLDRNSYNEQFF. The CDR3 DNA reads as TGTGCCAGCAGCTTGGACAGGAACTCCTACAATGAGCAGTTCTTC.

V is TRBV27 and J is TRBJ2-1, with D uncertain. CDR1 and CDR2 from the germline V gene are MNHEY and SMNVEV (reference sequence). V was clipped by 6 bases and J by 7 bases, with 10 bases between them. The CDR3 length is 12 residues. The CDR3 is CASSSESNEQFF. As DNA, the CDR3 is TGTGCCAGCAGCTCTGAGTCGAATGAGCAGTTCTTC.

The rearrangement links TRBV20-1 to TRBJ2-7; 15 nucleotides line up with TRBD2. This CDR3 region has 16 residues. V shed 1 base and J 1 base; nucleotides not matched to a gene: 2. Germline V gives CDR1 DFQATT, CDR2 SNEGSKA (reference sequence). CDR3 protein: CSARGTSGRGSYEQYF. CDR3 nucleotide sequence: TGCAGTGCTAGAGGGACTAGCGGGAGGGGATCCTACGAGCAGTACTTC.

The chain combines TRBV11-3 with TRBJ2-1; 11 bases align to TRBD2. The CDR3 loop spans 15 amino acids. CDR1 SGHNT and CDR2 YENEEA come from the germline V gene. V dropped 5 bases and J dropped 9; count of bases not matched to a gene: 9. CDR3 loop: CASSTSLAGGGEQFF. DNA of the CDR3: TGTGCCAGCAGCACGAGCCTAGCGGGAGGTGGTGAGCAGTTCTTC.

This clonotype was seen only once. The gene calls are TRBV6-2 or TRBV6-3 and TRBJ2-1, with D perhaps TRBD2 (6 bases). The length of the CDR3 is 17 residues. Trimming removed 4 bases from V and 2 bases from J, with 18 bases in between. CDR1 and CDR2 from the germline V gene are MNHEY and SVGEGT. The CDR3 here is CASSWISGAGTYNEQFF. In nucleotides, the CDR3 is TGTGCCAGCAGTTGGATTAGCGGAGCGGGCACCTACAATGAGCAGTTCTTC.

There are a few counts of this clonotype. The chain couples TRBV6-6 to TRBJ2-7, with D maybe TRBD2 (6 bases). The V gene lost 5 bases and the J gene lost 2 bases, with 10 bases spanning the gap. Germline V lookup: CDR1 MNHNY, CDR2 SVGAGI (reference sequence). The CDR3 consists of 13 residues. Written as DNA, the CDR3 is TGTGCCAGCAGTAACGGGGGTCCCTACGAGCAGTACTTC. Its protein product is CASSNGGPYEQYF.

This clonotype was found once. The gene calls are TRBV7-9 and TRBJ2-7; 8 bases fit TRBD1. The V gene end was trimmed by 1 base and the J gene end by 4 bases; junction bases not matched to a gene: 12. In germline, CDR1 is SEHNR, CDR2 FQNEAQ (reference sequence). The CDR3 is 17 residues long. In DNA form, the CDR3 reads TGTGCCAGCAGCTTAGACCTGACAGGGGCAAAACCTTACGAGCAGTACTTC. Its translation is CASSLDLTGAKPYEQYF.

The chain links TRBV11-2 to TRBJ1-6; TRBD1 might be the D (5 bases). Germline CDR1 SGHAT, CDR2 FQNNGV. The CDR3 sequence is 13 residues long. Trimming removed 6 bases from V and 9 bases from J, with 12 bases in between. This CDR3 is CASRLQVVSPLHF. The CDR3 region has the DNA TGTGCCAGCAGACTACAGGTTGTTTCACCCCTCCACTTT.

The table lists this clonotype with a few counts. CDR3 amino acids: CATSRDLGGEKLFF. As DNA, the CDR3 is TGTGCCACCAGCAGAGATCTGGGTGGGGAAAAACTGTTTTTT. The chain is built from TRBV15 and TRBJ1-4; D ambiguous. Looked up from germline, CDR1 is LNHNV and CDR2 is YYDKDF (reference sequence). This CDR3 comprises 14 residues. V lost 0 bases and J 8 bases, leaving 10 bases between the germline ends.

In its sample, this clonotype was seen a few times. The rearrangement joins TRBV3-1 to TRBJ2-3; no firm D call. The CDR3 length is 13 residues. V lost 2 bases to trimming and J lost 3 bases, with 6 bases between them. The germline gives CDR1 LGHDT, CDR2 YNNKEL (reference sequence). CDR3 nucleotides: TGTGCCAGCAGCCAAAGGGCTACAGATACGCAGTATTTT. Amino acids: CASSQRATDTQYF.

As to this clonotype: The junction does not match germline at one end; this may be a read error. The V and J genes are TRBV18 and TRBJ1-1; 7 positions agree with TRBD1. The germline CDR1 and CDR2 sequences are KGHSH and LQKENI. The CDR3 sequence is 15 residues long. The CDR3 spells CASLPKLGQYTEAFF. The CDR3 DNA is TGTGCCAGCTTACCAAAACTGGGACAGTACACTGAAGCTTTCTTT. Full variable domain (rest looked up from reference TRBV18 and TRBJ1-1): NAGVMQNPRHLVRRRGQEARLRCSPMKGHSHVYWYRQLPEEGLKFMVYLQKENIIDESGMPKERFSAEFPKEGPSILRIQQVVRGDSAAYFCASLPKLGQYTEAFFGQGTRLTVV.

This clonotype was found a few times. The CDR3 spells CASGASGREQETQYF. CDR3 DNA sequence: TGTGCTAGTGGTGCGAGCGGGAGAGAACAAGAGACCCAGTACTTC. J is TRBJ2-5 and V is TRBV12-5; 8 nucleotides align to TRBD2. V shed 5 bases, J shed 2 bases, and the junction held 7 bases outside the gene matches. The germline V gene encodes CDR1 LGHNT and CDR2 FRNRAP. The CDR3 length is 15 residues.

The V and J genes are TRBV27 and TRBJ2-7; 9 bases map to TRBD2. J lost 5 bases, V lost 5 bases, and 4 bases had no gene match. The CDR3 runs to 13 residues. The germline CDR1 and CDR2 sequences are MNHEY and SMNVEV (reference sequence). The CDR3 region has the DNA TGTGCCAGCAGTGGACTAGCGAGAGACGAGCAGTACTTC. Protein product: CASSGLARDEQYF.

The CDR3 coding sequence is TGCGCCAGCACCAACACGGGGGTGGGAGTCTACGAGCAGTACTTC. Encoded protein: CASTNTGVGVYEQYF. The chain has TRBV5-1 and TRBJ2-7; a possible D gene is TRBD2 (6 bases). Germline V gene data show CDR1 as SGHRS and CDR2 as YFSETQ. The CDR3 covers 15 residues. V shed 6 bases and J shed 3 bases, with 19 bases lying between them.

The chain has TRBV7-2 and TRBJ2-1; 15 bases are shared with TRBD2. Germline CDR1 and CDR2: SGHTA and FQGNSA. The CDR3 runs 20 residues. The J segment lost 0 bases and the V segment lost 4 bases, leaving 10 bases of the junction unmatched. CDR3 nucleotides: TGTGCCAGCAGCTCGCCCGGGACTAGCGGGAGGCATAGCTCCTACAATGAGCAGTTCTTC. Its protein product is CASSSPGTSGRHSSYNEQFF.

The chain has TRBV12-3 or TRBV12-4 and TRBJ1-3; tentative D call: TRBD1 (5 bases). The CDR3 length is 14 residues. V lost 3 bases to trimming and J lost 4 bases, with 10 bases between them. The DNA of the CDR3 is TGTGCCAGCAGTTTGGGGGGAAGGGGAAACACCATATATTTT. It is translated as CASSLGGRGNTIYF.

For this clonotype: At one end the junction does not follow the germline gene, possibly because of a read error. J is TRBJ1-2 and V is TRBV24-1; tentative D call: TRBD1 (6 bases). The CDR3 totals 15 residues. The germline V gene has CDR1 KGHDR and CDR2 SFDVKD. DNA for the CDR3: TGTGCCACCAGTGCCTTGACCAGGGGTAACTATGTCTACACCTTC. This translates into CATSALTRGNYVYTF.

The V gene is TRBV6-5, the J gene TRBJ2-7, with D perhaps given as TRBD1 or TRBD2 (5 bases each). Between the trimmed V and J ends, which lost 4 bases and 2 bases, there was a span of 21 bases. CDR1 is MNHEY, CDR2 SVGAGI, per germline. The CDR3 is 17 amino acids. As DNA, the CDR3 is TGTGCCAGCAGTTCCACCAGGCGGACGGTGGGGGCCTACGAGCAGTACTTC. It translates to CASSSTRRTVGAYEQYF.

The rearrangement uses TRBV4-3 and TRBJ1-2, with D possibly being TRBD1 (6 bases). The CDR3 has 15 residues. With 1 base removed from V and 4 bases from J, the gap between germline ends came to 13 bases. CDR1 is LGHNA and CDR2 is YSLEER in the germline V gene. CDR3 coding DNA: TGCGCCAGCAGCCAAGTAGGCGGGACACTCTATGGCTACACCTTC. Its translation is CASSQVGGTLYGYTF.

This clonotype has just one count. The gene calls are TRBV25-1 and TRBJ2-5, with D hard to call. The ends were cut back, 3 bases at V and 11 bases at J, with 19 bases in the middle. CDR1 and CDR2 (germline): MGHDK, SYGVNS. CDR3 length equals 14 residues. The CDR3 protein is CASSDFDPPPEQYF. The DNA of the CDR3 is TGTGCCAGCAGTGACTTCGACCCCCCACCTGAGCAGTACTTC. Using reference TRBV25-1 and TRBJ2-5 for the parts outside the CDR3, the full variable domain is EADIYQTPRYLVIGTGKKITLECSQTMGHDKMYWYQQDPGMELHLIHYSYGVNSTEKGDLSSESTVSRIRTEHFPLTLESARPSHTSQYLCASSDFDPPPEQYFGPGTRLLVL.

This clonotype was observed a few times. CDR3 loop: CASSQKRPSRRTDTQYF. In DNA form, the CDR3 reads TGTGCCAGCAGTCAGAAACGGCCTAGCCGACGCACAGATACGCAGTATTTT. The rearrangement links TRBV27 to TRBJ2-3; possibly TRBD2 for D (5 bases). Germline V gene sequence: CDR1 MNHEY, CDR2 SMNVEV (reference sequence). V gave up 5 bases and J gave up 1 base, with 19 bases separating them. The CDR3 has 17 amino acids.